This T cell receptor (beta chain) emerged from a study of cytomegalovirus exposure and HLA in healthy donors. CDR3 size: 14 residues. The V end lost 0 bases, the J end lost 5 bases, and 11 bases lay between the germline ends. Looked up from germline, CDR1 is SGDLS and CDR2 is YYNGEE. This clone has only one observation. PCR primers comprised 60 Vbeta and 13 Jbeta primers. Method: immunoSEQ multiplex PCR; TCRdb's copy keeps in-frame clones and lacks some. Altogether some 190,000 clones are present, approximately 86% being singletons, with the ten largest covering around 0.3%. This receptor was taken from a woman aged 25 to 39 in good health and CMV-seronegative. The sample comprised PBMCs. The genes are TRBV9 and TRBJ1-1, with D tentatively TRBD1 (5 bases). The CDR3 nucleotides read TGTGCCAGCAGCGTAGGGGGCGCGAGGACTGAAGCTTTCTTT. It specifies CASSVGGARTEAFF. Full variable domain (missing parts from reference TRBV9 and TRBJ1-1): DSGVTQTPKHLITATGQRVTLRCSPRSGDLSVYWYQQSLDQGLQFLIQYYNGEERAKGNILERFSAQQFPDLHSELNLSSLELGDSALYFCASSVGGARTEAFFGQGTRLTVV.